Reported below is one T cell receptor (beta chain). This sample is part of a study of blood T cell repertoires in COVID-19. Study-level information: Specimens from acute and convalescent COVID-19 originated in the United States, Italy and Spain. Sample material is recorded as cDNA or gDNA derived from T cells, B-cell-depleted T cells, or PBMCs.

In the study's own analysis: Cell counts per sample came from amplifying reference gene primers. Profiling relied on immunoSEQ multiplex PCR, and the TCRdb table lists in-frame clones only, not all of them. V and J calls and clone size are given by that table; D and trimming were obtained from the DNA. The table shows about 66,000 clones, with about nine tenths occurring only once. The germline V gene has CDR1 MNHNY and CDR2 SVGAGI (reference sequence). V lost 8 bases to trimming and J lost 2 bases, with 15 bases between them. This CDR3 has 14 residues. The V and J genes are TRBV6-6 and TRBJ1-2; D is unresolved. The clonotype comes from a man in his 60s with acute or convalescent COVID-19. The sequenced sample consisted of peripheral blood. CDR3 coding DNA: TGTGCCAGCCAGTTAATTCCGGGGAACTATGGCTACACCTTC. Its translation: CASQLIPGNYGYTF.